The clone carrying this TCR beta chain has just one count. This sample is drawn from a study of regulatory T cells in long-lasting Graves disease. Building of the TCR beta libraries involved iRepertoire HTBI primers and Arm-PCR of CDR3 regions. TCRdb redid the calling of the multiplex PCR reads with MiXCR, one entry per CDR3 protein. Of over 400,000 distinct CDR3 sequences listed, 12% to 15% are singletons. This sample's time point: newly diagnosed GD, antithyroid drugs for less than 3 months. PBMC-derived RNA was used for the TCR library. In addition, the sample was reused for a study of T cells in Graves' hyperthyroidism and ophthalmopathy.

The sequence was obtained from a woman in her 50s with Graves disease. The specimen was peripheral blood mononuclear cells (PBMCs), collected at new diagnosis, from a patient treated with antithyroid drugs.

The DNA for the CDR3 is TGCAGTCCCCGTTCGACCAGTGACAATCAGCCCCAGCATTTT. Translation gives CSPRSTSDNQPQHF. The V gene is TRBV20-1, the J gene TRBJ1-5; D unresolved. Trimming shortened V by 8 bases and J by 3 bases, and 17 bases separated the two germline ends. The CDR3 length is 14 residues. Germline CDR1 reads DFQATT; CDR2 reads SNEGSKA (reference sequence).